Sequencing of this T cell receptor beta chain was carried out in a study of blood T cell repertoires in COVID-19. Background on the study: The analysed material was cDNA or gDNA that came from T cells, B-cell-depleted T cells, or PBMCs.

The CDR3 contains 16 residues. Germline lookup yields CDR1 MNHEY and CDR2 SVGEGT. V dropped 6 bases and J dropped 4; count of bases not matched to a gene: 11. In the study's own analysis: Reference gene primer amplification yielded estimated nucleated cell counts. The repertoire was sequenced with immunoSEQ multiplex PCR; TCRdb's copy has only in-frame clones and lacks some. The V and J calls and clone size come from that table; D and trimming were worked out from the DNA. The sample has more than 300,000 clones, more than 70% seen once. This clone has only a few counts. V is TRBV6-2 or TRBV6-3 and J is TRBJ2-1, with 8 bases aligning to TRBD2. Sequencing was done on a sample of peripheral blood. The sequence derives from a man aged 18 to 30 who had recovered from COVID-19. CDR3 coding DNA: TGTGCCAGCAGCTATGGAGCGGGAGAGGCTTACAATGAGCAGTTCTTC. It encodes CASSYGAGEAYNEQFF.